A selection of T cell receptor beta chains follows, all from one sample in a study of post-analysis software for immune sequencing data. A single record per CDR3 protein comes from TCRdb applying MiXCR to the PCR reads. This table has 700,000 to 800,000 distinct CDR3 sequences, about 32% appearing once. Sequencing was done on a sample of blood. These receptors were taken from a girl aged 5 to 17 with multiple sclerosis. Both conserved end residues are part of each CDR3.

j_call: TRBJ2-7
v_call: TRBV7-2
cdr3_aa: CASSPQGGAYEQYF

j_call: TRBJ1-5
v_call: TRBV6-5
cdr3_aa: CASRALPGAQPQHF

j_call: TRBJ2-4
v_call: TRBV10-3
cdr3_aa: CAISESMAPEQPKNIQYF

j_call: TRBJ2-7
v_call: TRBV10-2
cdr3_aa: CASSESSGVSYEQYF

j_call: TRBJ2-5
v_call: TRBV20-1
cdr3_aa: CSAGETGEYGETQYF

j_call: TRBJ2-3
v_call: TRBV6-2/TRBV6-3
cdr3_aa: CASSKEVVAGGADTQYF

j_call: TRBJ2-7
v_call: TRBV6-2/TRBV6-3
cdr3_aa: CASQRGQAYEQYF

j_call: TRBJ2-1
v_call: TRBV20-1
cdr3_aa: CSVSIRSYNEQFF

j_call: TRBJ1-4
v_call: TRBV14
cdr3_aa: CASSQDISRSSNEKLFF

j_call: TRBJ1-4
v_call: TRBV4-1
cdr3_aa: CASSQDAPGGVEKLFF

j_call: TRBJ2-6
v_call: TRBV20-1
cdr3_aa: CSARDLGRDSPGANVRTF